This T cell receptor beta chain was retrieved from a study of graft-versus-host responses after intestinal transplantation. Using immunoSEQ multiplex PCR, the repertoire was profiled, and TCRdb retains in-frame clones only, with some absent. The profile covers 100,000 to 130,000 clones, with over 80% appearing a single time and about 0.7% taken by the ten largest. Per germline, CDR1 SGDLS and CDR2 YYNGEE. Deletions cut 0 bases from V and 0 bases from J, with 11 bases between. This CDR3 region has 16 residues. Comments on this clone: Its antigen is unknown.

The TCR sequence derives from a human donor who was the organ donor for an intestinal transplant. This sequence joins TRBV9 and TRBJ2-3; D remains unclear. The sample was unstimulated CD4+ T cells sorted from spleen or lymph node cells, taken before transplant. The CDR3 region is CASSVGWQTSTDTQYF. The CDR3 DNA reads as TGTGCCAGCAGCGTAGGTTGGCAGACTAGCACAGATACGCAGTATTTT.